Presented here are 25 T cell receptor beta chains from one specimen sequenced in a study of Graves' ophthalmopathy and Graves' hyperthyroidism. Amplifying from RNA transcripts, the study obtained TCR beta CDR3 regions. In the first round, RT-PCR was carried out with HTBI primers, and a multiplex PCR formed the second round. TCRdb analysed the multiplex PCR reads with MiXCR anew, one entry per CDR3 protein. The table lists about 740,000 distinct CDR3 sequences, about 44% of them singletons. The sample was peripheral blood. The receptors come from an adult man with Graves' ophthalmopathy.

The rearrangement links TRBV7-2 to TRBJ2-7, with unresolved D. Germline V gene sequence: CDR1 SGHTA, CDR2 FQGNSA. The CDR3 covers 13 residues. Trimming stripped 1 base from V and 4 bases from J, with 8 bases between. The chain's CDR3 is CASSLVGRYEQYF. CDR3 coding DNA: TGTGCCAGCAGCTTAGTAGGCAGGTACGAGCAGTACTTC.

In this sample, this clonotype turned up many times. V gene TRBV5-6 combines with J gene TRBJ2-5; D is undetermined. Germline V gives CDR1 SGHDT, CDR2 YYEEEE. V was pared by 3 bases and J by 5 bases, with 11 bases between. The CDR3 spans 13 residues. CDR3 in amino acids: CASSSTRWETQYF. The CDR3 DNA is TGTGCCAGCAGCTCAACGCGGTGGGAGACCCAGTACTTC. Combining the CDR3 with reference TRBV5-6 and TRBJ2-5 gives the whole variable domain DAGVTQSPTHLIKTRGQQVTLRCSPKSGHDTVSWYQQALGQGPQFIFQYYEEEERQRGNFPDRFSGHQFPNYSSELNVNALLLGDSALYLCASSSTRWETQYFGPGTRLLVL.

Remarks on this clonotype: At one end the junction does not follow the germline gene, possibly because of a read error. The J gene is TRBJ2-3, the V gene TRBV29-1; the match to TRBD2 covers 7 bases. This CDR3 comprises 12 residues. The germline gives CDR1 SQVTM, CDR2 ANQGSEA. The CDR3 region has the DNA TGCGGCGTTGAGTCGGGAGGAGATACGCAGTATTTT. Translating gives CGVESGGDTQYF.

V usage is TRBV7-9 and J usage is TRBJ2-6; D may be TRBD1 (6 bases). Trimming took off 5 bases at V and 6 bases at J, with 8 bases between the two ends. Germline lookup yields CDR1 SEHNR and CDR2 FQNEAQ (reference sequence). This CDR3 is built from 13 residues. CDR3 bases: TGTGCCAGCAGCCCGGGACAGGCCAACGTCCTGACTTTC. This encodes CASSPGQANVLTF.

A few counts support this clonotype. The chain employs TRBV14 and TRBJ1-1; TRBD1 agrees at 9 bases. Germline-derived CDR1 and CDR2 are SGHDN and FVKESK. The CDR3 has 16 amino acids. Trimming cost V 1 base and J 0 bases; bases outside gene matches: 3. The CDR3 coding sequence is TGTGCCAGCAGCCAAGTCGGACAGGGGATGAACACTGAAGCTTTCTTT. Protein product: CASSQVGQGMNTEAFF.

The CDR3 DNA follows: TGTGCCAGCAGCTTAAAGGTGGAGGGGACCTACGAGCAGTACTTC. It codes for CASSLKVEGTYEQYF. The gene calls are TRBV7-2 and TRBJ2-7, with D possibly being TRBD2 (6 bases). V was cut by 2 bases and J by 2 bases, with 13 bases left in between. The CDR3 is 15 amino acids. Germline V CDR1 and CDR2: SGHTA, FQGNSA.

The V call is TRBV7-9, the J call TRBJ2-7; 9 bases match TRBD1. V was pared by 5 bases and J by 6 bases, with 14 bases of the junction left unmatched. CDR1 and CDR2 from the germline V gene are SEHNR and FQNEAQ (reference sequence). The CDR3 spans 16 residues. The CDR3 DNA is TGTGCCAGCAGCAACCCCCGACAGGGGGTCGGGGGCGAGCAGTACTTC. This encodes CASSNPRQGVGGEQYF.

This clonotype was observed a handful of times. This rearrangement joins TRBV7-9 to TRBJ2-5; 8 bases are a match to TRBD2. The CDR3 contains 15 residues. After removal of 5 bases from V and 5 bases from J, the junction contained 10 bases not matched to a gene. The germline CDR1 and CDR2 sequences are SEHNR and FQNEAQ (reference sequence). The CDR3 DNA follows: TGTGCCAGCAGCCCGGACGGGGGGGCCGGGGAGACCCAGTACTTC. Its protein is CASSPDGGAGETQYF.

The J gene is TRBJ2-7, the V gene TRBV7-2; TRBD1 aligns across 8 bases. Germline CDR1 reads SGHTA; CDR2 reads FQGNSA. V was pared by 6 bases and J by 5 bases, with 6 bases of the junction left unmatched. This CDR3 spans 13 amino acids. CDR3 DNA sequence: TGTGCCAGCAGTGTCGGACAGGGAGACGAGCAGTACTTC. It encodes CASSVGQGDEQYF.

This clonotype was seen ten or more times. J is TRBJ2-7 and V is TRBV7-9, with D possibly being TRBD2 (5 bases). The CDR3 covers 14 residues. Germline-derived CDR1 and CDR2 are SEHNR and FQNEAQ (reference sequence). Trimming pared 2 bases from V and 0 bases from J, leaving 8 bases between. The DNA for the CDR3 is TGTGCCAGCAGCTTAAACGGGAACTCCTACGAGCAGTACTTC. Protein sequence: CASSLNGNSYEQYF.

V is TRBV19 and J is TRBJ2-6; D is ambiguous. This CDR3 contains 18 residues. CDR1 and CDR2 (germline): LNHDA, SQIVND (reference sequence). Trimming removed 3 bases at V and 0 bases at J, with 15 bases between. Here the CDR3 DNA reads TGTGCCAGTAGTATCGCACTTGGTGGATTCTCTGGGGCCAACGTCCTGACTTTC. Translating gives CASSIALGGFSGANVLTF.

This chain connects TRBV19 to TRBJ2-1, with D maybe TRBD1 (5 bases). In germline, CDR1 is LNHDA, CDR2 SQIVND (reference sequence). The CDR3 sequence is 13 residues long. Trimming removed 5 bases at V and 10 bases at J, with 15 bases between. This CDR3 is CASSHQIRGEQFF. Here the CDR3 DNA reads TGTGCCAGTAGTCACCAAATTAGGGGAGAGCAGTTCTTC. The variable domain in full, with the rest retrieved from reference TRBV19 and TRBJ2-1, is DGGITQSPKYLFRKEGQNVTLSCEQNLNHDAMYWYRQDPGQGLRLIYYSQIVNDFQKGDIAEGYSVSREKKESFPLTVTSAQKNPTAFYLCASSHQIRGEQFFGPGTRLTVL.

A remark on this clonotype: Lacking the conserved final phenylalanine or tryptophan, this CDR3 likely reflects a read error. V is TRBV19 and J is TRBJ1-5; D possibly corresponds to TRBD1 (6 bases). From germline, CDR1 is LNHDA and CDR2 SQIVND (reference sequence). This CDR3 comprises 14 residues. V lost 3 bases, J lost 6 bases, and 12 bases lay in between. The CDR3 loop is CASSMWGAGQPQHL. DNA of the CDR3: TGTGCCAGTAGTATGTGGGGGGCCGGTCAGCCCCAGCATTTA.

This clonotype was recorded a few times. The chain employs TRBV20-1 and TRBJ1-5, with 8 positions matching TRBD1. The CDR3 runs 17 residues. Germline CDR1 and CDR2: DFQATT and SNEGSKA (reference sequence). The V gene end was trimmed by 1 base and the J gene end by 5 bases; junction bases not matched to a gene: 13. The CDR3 region is CSARVSGGQGYYQPQHF. The DNA of the CDR3 is TGCAGTGCTAGAGTAAGTGGCGGACAGGGCTATTATCAGCCCCAGCATTTT.

This clonotype was counted ten times or more. J is TRBJ1-1 and V is TRBV10-3; weak D call: TRBD1 (6 bases). Germline CDR1 ENHRY, CDR2 SYGVKD. Trimming removed 10 bases from V and 1 base from J, with 25 bases in between. The CDR3 contains 17 residues. The CDR3 DNA follows: TGTGCCACCTACCCGGGGGGCCTCGGGGACGGGAACACTGAAGCTTTCTTT. As protein: CATYPGGLGDGNTEAFF.

This clonotype turned up a few times. This chain links TRBV7-2 with TRBJ1-5, with unresolved D. Trimming shortened V by 1 base and J by 5 bases, and 9 bases separated the two germline ends. CDR1 and CDR2 from the germline V gene are SGHTA and FQGNSA. This CDR3 region has 14 residues. DNA for the CDR3: TGTGCCAGCAGCTTAGGCCCCTTGGATCAGCCCCAGCATTTT. It encodes CASSLGPLDQPQHF.

This clonotype was detected ten times or more. The chain recombines TRBV12-3 or TRBV12-4 with TRBJ1-5; tentatively, D is TRBD1 (6 bases). The CDR3 is made up of 13 amino acids. Trimming cost V 2 bases and J 5 bases, with 7 bases left between them. The CDR3 sequence: CASSLTGHQPQHF. The CDR3 coding sequence is TGTGCCAGCAGTTTAACAGGGCATCAGCCCCAGCATTTT.

This clonotype has at least ten counts. The rearrangement uses TRBV19 and TRBJ1-5, with a weak D call TRBD1 (6 bases). Germline V gene lookup returns CDR1 LNHDA and CDR2 SQIVND (reference sequence). This CDR3 is built from 15 residues. The germline V and J ends were trimmed by 7 bases and 0 bases, with 13 bases remaining between them. CDR3 region: CASTLGQSSNQPQHF. CDR3 nucleotides: TGTGCCAGTACCCTCGGACAGTCTAGCAATCAGCCCCAGCATTTT. The full variable domain, completed using reference TRBV19 and TRBJ1-5, is DGGITQSPKYLFRKEGQNVTLSCEQNLNHDAMYWYRQDPGQGLRLIYYSQIVNDFQKGDIAEGYSVSREKKESFPLTVTSAQKNPTAFYLCASTLGQSSNQPQHFGDGTRLSIL.

This clonotype was detected only a few times. The V and J genes are TRBV28 and TRBJ1-5, with 7 nucleotides matching TRBD1. The V segment lost 6 bases and the J segment 2 bases; nucleotides outside the gene matches: 7. This CDR3 region has 15 residues. Germline values: CDR1 MDHEN, CDR2 SYDVKM. The CDR3 sequence is CASRKTGTGNQPQHF. CDR3 nucleotides: TGTGCCAGCAGAAAGACAGGGACAGGCAATCAGCCCCAGCATTTT. The variable domain in full, with the rest retrieved from reference TRBV28 and TRBJ1-5, is DVKVTQSSRYLVKRTGEKVFLECVQDMDHENMFWYRQDPGLGLRLIYFSYDVKMKEKGDIPEGYSVSREKKERFSLILESASTNQTSMYLCASRKTGTGNQPQHFGDGTRLSIL.

This chain uses TRBV29-1 with TRBJ1-5, with no clear D. Germline V CDR1 and CDR2: SQVTM, ANQGSEA. This CDR3 is built from 12 residues. V was pared by 6 bases and J by 7 bases, with 13 bases between. DNA for the CDR3: TGCAGCGTCCGGACTAGCGGGCAGCCCCAGCATTTT. Residues: CSVRTSGQPQHF.

The genes are TRBV7-2 and TRBJ2-7; 8 nucleotides match TRBD1. The CDR3 contains 14 residues. Trimming removed 4 bases from V and 10 bases from J; junction bases left unmatched: 12. Germline V gene sequence: CDR1 SGHTA, CDR2 FQGNSA. The CDR3 DNA is TGTGCCAGCAGCTCGAGTGACAGGGGTGAGTCCCAGTACTTC. As protein: CASSSSDRGESQYF.

This clonotype showed up just once. The CDR3 nucleotides read TGTGCCAGCAGTATCAGTCGAAATGAAAAACTGTTTTTT. The encoded protein is CASSISRNEKLFF. The rearrangement links TRBV6-1 to TRBJ1-4; D unclear. The CDR3 spans 13 residues. V was shortened by 5 bases and J by 5 bases, with 9 bases between the two germline ends. Germline CDR1 MNHNS, CDR2 SASEGT.

Many counts were recorded for this clonotype. V usage is TRBV2 and J usage is TRBJ1-1; D gene uncertain. The CDR3 spans 11 residues. Germline V lookup: CDR1 SNHLY, CDR2 FYNNEI. V was trimmed by 9 bases and J by 3 bases, leaving 8 bases between them. CDR3: CASKFDTEAFF. The CDR3 DNA reads as TGTGCCAGTAAGTTCGACACTGAAGCTTTCTTT.

The sample holds a few counts of this clonotype. The CDR3 sequence is CASSRTGGEETQYF. The CDR3 DNA reads as TGTGCCAGCAGCCGAACCGGGGGGGAAGAGACCCAGTACTTC. V gene TRBV11-2 combines with J gene TRBJ2-5; 8 bases agree with TRBD2. The CDR3 has 14 residues. With 5 bases clipped from V and 3 bases from J, the junction kept 5 bases outside the gene matches. Germline V gene data show CDR1 as SGHAT and CDR2 as FQNNGV. Complete variable domain (other parts from reference TRBV11-2 and TRBJ2-5): EAGVAQSPRYKIIEKRQSVAFWCNPISGHATLYWYQQILGQGPKLLIQFQNNGVVDDSQLPKDRFSAERLKGVDSTLKIQPAKLEDSAVYLCASSRTGGEETQYFGPGTRLLVL.

V usage is TRBV5-1 and J usage is TRBJ2-7; no definite D call. The CDR3 is made up of 13 amino acids. V dropped 2 bases and J dropped 3 bases, with 9 bases sitting between them. The germline V gene encodes CDR1 SGHRS and CDR2 YFSETQ. This chain's CDR3 is CASSFLSNYEQYF. Here the CDR3 DNA reads TGCGCCAGCAGCTTCTTATCGAACTACGAGCAGTACTTC. Variable domain in full (rest from reference TRBV5-1 and TRBJ2-7): KAGVTQTPRYLIKTRGQQVTLSCSPISGHRSVSWYQQTPGQGLQFLFEYFSETQRNKGNFPGRFSGRQFSNSRSEMNVSTLELGDSALYLCASSFLSNYEQYFGPGTRLTVT.